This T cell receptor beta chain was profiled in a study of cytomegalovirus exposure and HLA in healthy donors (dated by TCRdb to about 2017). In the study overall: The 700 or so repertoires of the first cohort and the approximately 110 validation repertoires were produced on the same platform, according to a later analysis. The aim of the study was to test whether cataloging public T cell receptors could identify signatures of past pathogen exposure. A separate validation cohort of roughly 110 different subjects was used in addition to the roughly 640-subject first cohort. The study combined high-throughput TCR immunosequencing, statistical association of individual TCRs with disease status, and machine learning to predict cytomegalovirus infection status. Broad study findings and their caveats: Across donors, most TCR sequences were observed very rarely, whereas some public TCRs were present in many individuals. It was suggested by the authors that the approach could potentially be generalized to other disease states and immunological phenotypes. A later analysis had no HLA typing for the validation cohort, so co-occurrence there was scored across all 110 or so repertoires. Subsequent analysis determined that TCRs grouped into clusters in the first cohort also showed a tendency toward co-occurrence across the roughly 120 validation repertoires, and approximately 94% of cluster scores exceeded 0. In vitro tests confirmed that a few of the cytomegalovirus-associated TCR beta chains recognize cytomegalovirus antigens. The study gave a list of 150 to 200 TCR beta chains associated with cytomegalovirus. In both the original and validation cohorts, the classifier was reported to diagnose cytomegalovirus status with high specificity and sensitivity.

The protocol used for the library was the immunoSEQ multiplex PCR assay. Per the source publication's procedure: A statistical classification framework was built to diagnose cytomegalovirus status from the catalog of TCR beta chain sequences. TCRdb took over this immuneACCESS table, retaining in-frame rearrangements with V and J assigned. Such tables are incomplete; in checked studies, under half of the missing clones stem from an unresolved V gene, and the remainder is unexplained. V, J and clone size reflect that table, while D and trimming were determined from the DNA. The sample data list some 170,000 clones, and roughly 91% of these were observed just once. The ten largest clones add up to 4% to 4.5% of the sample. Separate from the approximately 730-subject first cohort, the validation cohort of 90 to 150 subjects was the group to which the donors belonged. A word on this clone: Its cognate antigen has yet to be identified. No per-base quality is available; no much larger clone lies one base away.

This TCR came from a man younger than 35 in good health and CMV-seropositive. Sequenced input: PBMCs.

Here the CDR3 is given as CSVEDGPAVYGYTF. The DNA sequence is TGCAGCGTTGAAGATGGGCCAGCCGTCTATGGCTACACCTTC. Recombination linked TRBV29-1 to TRBJ1-2, with the D gene too uncertain to name. V is cut by 0 bases and J by 4 bases, and the space between the germline ends is 12 bases. The CDR1 and CDR2 encoded by the germline V gene are SQVTM and ANQGSEA. The cysteine opens and the phenylalanine closes a CDR3 of 14 amino acids. Of all the DNA, just the CDR3 is kept, 42 bases in frame from base 1.